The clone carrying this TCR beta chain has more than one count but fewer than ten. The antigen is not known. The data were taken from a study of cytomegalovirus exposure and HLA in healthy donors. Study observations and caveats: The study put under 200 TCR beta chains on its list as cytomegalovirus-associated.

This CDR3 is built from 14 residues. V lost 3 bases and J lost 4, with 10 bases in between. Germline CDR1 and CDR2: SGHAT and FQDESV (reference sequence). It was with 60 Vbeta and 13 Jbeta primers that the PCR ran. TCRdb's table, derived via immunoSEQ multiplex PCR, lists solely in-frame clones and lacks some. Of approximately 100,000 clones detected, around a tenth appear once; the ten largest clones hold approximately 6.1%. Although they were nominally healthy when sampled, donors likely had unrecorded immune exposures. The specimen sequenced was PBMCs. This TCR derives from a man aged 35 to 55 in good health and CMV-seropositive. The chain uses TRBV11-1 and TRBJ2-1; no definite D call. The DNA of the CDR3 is TGTGCCAGCAGCTTTCGTGTCGGGTACAATGAGCAGTTCTTC. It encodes CASSFRVGYNEQFF.